What follows is one T cell receptor (beta chain) and its context. This clonotype was observed at least ten times. The clone's antigen remains unknown. Base qualities were left out, and no much larger clone turns up one base away. The germline V gene gives CDR1 as SGHRS and CDR2 as YFSETQ. The CDR3 runs 15 residues from the cysteine to the valine. The retained sequence is limited to the CDR3, 45 bases, with the frame set at the first base. Trimming leaves V shorter by 0 bases and J shorter by 4 bases, with the junction holding 4 bases beyond the gene matches. The record originates from a study of T-cell memory formation after mild COVID-19 (dated by TCRdb to the early 2020s). Some background on the complete study: Most TCR sequence clusters were specific to one of the two donors. T-cell clones expanding and contracting after mild COVID-19 in two donors were tracked by longitudinal TCRalpha and TCRbeta repertoire sequencing. The cohort was made up of two young adult volunteers, one female and one male, who were previously healthy.

Ficoll-Paque density gradient centrifugation was used to isolate PBMCs. Sequencing was carried out with an Illumina NovaSeq 6000. cDNA libraries for TCRalpha and TCRbeta were prepared by 5'RACE using constant-segment primers, with sample barcodes and unique molecular identifiers added. Trizol reagent was used to extract RNA from every sample. Amplification of the libraries took two PCR steps, and the second step added a second sample barcode plus Illumina TruSeq adapters. Libraries were sequenced on an Illumina NovaSeq with 2 x 150 bp paired-end reads. As for the original processing: Demultiplexing of reads and collapsing into UMI-guided consensus sequences were performed with migec v1.2.7. Using mixcr v2.1.11, UMI consensuses were aligned to TRA and TRB V and J templates and then assembled into clonotypes. A clonotype was counted as expanded or contracted only when both edgeR and NoisET called the clonotype significant, with the noise models trained on biological replicates. For edgeR calls, the cutoffs were a false discovery rate-adjusted p below 0.01 and a log2 fold-change threshold of 1. PCA with hierarchical clustering of max-normalized trajectories of the 1000 most abundant clonotypes was used as exploratory dynamics analysis. Each responding clone was given a CD4 or CD8 phenotype based on the CD4+ and CD8+ repertoires, which had been sequenced separately. TCRdb handled the public reads itself, with Q25 trimming in fastp and clone calling in MiXCR, and kept productive beta chains. Identical CDR3 protein sequences are pooled into one entry, listed with their most common genes and DNA. These V and J calls derive from TCRdb rather than the authors' analysis. For this sample there are approximately 290,000 distinct CDR3 sequences; just under 20% appear just once. Roughly 21% of the sample belongs to the ten largest clones.

General study outcomes and caveats: The second-wave clones that peaked on day 37 were not confirmed to be SARS-CoV-2 specific. From day 15 to 85, contracting clones showed balanced CD4/CD8 phenotypes, whereas a second wave of clones that expanded from day 15 to 37 leaned towards CD4+. Only two mild cases were covered in the study, and larger cohorts including severe cases with pre-infection samples were considered necessary. Contracting CD4+ clones were located mainly in the CM and EM memory subsets, whereas CD8+ clones were found to be enriched in EMRA. Some responding clones were detected in pre-infection memory, suggesting pre-existing cross-reactive memory T cells joined the SARS-CoV-2 response.

Material: PBMCs or a T cell subset sorted from them (not recorded which). The chain joins TRBV5-1 to TRBJ2-7; 10 middle bases align to TRBD1. This TCR came from a man aged 18 to 30 who had mild COVID-19 (a few samples of this study predate the infection). The sample titles of this study are shuffled in the database, so cell type and time point are left out; the donor was told from shared clones. The CDR3 sequence is CASSLGQGALYEQYV. Here is the DNA: TGCGCCAGCAGCTTGGGACAGGGGGCCCTATACGAGCAGTACGTC.